What follows are 14 T cell receptor beta chains derived from one specimen sequenced in a study of identical twins. TCRdb passed the 5' RACE reads through MiXCR, listing each CDR3 protein once. Seen here are some 1,700,000 distinct CDR3 sequences, 25% to 35% observed once, and the top ten hold about 0.27%. What was sequenced was cord blood. The receptor set was obtained from a newborn girl in good health.

At least ten counts were recorded for this clonotype. V usage is TRBV21-1 and J usage is TRBJ1-4. TRBV21-1 is listed as a pseudogene. The CDR3 loop spans 11 amino acids. CDR3 sequence reads: CASSKGEKLFF. CDR3 coding DNA: TGTGCCAGCAGCAAGGGTGAAAAACTGTTTTTT.

This clonotype was recorded at least ten times. The CDR3 region is CASRRTSIDTQYF. The CDR3 region has the DNA TGTGCCAGCAGACGGACTAGTATCGATACGCAGTATTTT. This chain joins TRBV12-3 or TRBV12-4 and TRBJ2-3, with 7 bases identical to TRBD2. Trimming cost V 6 bases and J 6 bases; bases outside gene matches: 6. The CDR3 totals 13 residues.

The V and J genes are TRBV5-1 and TRBJ2-1; 9 bases match TRBD1. Trimming at V came to 1 base and at J to 7 bases, leaving 6 bases not matched to a gene. The germline gives CDR1 SGHRS, CDR2 YFSETQ. The length of the CDR3 is 15 residues. This CDR3 reads CASSLRDRVLNEQFF. CDR3 in DNA: TGCGCCAGCAGCTTGAGGGACAGGGTCTTAAATGAGCAGTTCTTC.

The V and J genes are TRBV28 and TRBJ1-5; D may be TRBD1 (5 bases). Per the germline V gene, CDR1 is MDHEN and CDR2 is SYDVKM. V was shortened by 5 bases and J by 9 bases, with 17 bases between the two germline ends. The CDR3 totals 14 residues. The DNA for the CDR3 is TGTGCCAGCAGTCCCCCGAGGGGCTTTCGGCCCCAGCATTTT. It specifies CASSPPRGFRPQHF.

This clonotype has a handful of counts. The rearrangement uses TRBV20-1 and TRBJ2-3; D uncertain. The CDR3 length is 12 residues. Trimming cost V 3 bases and J 4 bases, with 8 bases left between them. Germline V gene lookup returns CDR1 DFQATT and CDR2 SNEGSKA (reference sequence). CDR3 loop: CSASAGSDTQYF. DNA of the CDR3: TGCAGTGCTAGTGCCGGTTCAGATACGCAGTATTTT.

This clonotype has more than one count but fewer than ten. V and J are TRBV5-1 and TRBJ2-1; 10 bases fit TRBD2. V shed 2 bases, J shed 7 bases, and the junction held 6 bases outside the gene matches. The CDR3 runs to 15 residues. Germline CDR1 and CDR2: SGHRS and YFSETQ. In DNA form, the CDR3 reads TGCGCCAGCAGCTTCACTAGCGGGGTCTCGAATGAGCAGTTCTTC. This sequence encodes CASSFTSGVSNEQFF.

This clonotype turned up a few times. V and J are TRBV30 and TRBJ1-2; D remains unclear. The CDR3 consists of 10 residues. Germline V CDR1 and CDR2: GTSNPN, SVGIG (reference sequence). V gave up 0 bases and J gave up 7 bases, with 3 bases separating them. This CDR3 is CAWSVSGYTF. The CDR3 nucleotides read TGTGCCTGGAGTGTAAGTGGCTACACCTTC.

This clonotype came up a few times. The chain links TRBV9 to TRBJ1-1; no definite D call. The germline V gene has CDR1 SGDLS and CDR2 YYNGEE. The CDR3 is 12 residues long. Trimming shortened V by 0 bases and J by 6 bases, and 6 bases separated the two germline ends. The CDR3 DNA sequence: TGTGCCAGCAGCGTAGAGAGTCCTGAAGCTTTCTTT. It specifies CASSVESPEAFF.

This clonotype has only a few counts. The chain joins TRBV20-1 to TRBJ2-1; 7 bases map to TRBD2. Germline V CDR1 and CDR2: DFQATT, SNEGSKA (reference sequence). The CDR3 is 14 residues long. V was pared by 0 bases and J by 12 bases, with 11 bases of the junction left unmatched. This CDR3 is CSARDMVSGLRQFF. CDR3 DNA sequence: TGCAGTGCTAGAGATATGGTTTCGGGACTAAGGCAGTTCTTC.

The rearrangement joins TRBV11-1 to TRBJ2-1; 13 bases match TRBD2. V gave up 3 bases and J gave up 0 bases; unmatched junction bases: 20. Germline V gives CDR1 SGHAT, CDR2 FQDESV (reference sequence). This CDR3 comprises 23 residues. In DNA, the CDR3 is TGTGCCAGCAGCTTTAGGGGACTAGCGGGGAAGATCGATTCCATAAGCTCCTACAATGAGCAGTTCTTC. This translates into CASSFRGLAGKIDSISSYNEQFF.

This clonotype was observed a few times. The rearrangement uses TRBV4-1 and TRBJ1-2; TRBD1 matches at 11 bases. The V gene's germline CDR1 is MGHRA and CDR2 YSYEKL. The CDR3 runs 16 residues. The J segment lost 7 bases and the V segment lost 1 base, leaving 8 bases of the junction unmatched. CDR3 bases: TGCGCCAGCAGCCAAGGGAGGGGACAGGGGGTGTCTGGCTACACCTTC. Translated: CASSQGRGQGVSGYTF.

In this sample, this clonotype turned up many times. CDR3 protein: CASSLSSGRVEKLFF. The CDR3 bases are TGTGCCAGCAGCTTGTCTTCGGGCAGGGTAGAAAAACTGTTTTTT. The rearrangement links TRBV7-2 to TRBJ1-4, with D possibly being TRBD1 (5 bases). CDR3 length: 15 residues. CDR1 is SGHTA and CDR2 is FQGNSA in the germline V gene. V lost 3 bases and J 8 bases, leaving 16 bases between the germline ends.

The chain joins TRBV20-1 to TRBJ2-4, with D perhaps TRBD2 (6 bases). V was trimmed by 2 bases and J by 0 bases, leaving 14 bases between them. CDR1 and CDR2 (germline): DFQATT, SNEGSKA (reference sequence). The CDR3 has 16 amino acids. The CDR3: CSARPIGGLAKNIQYF. CDR3 nucleotide sequence: TGCAGTGCTAGACCGATCGGGGGACTAGCCAAAAACATTCAGTACTTC.

V and J are TRBV5-6 and TRBJ1-2, with 8 nucleotides matching TRBD1. V was pared by 1 base and J by 2 bases, with 10 bases of the junction left unmatched. Germline lookup yields CDR1 SGHDT and CDR2 YYEEEE. The length of the CDR3 is 17 residues. CDR3 DNA sequence: TGTGCCAGCAGCTTGTCCGGGACAGGAGAACCAAACTATGGCTACACCTTC. Protein: CASSLSGTGEPNYGYTF.